The source of this T cell receptor beta chain is a study of CD8+CD57+ T cells in acquired aplastic anemia. Trimming pared 10 bases from V and 5 bases from J, leaving 17 bases between. The CDR3 totals 13 residues. Germline V gene lookup returns CDR1 ENHRY and CDR2 SYGVKD. For sequencing, patients were chosen who had shown expansion of CD8+CD57+ cells by flow cytometry. Genomic DNA constituted the template upon which TCR beta VDJ and CDR3 profiling was performed. TCRdb processed the reads anew with MiXCR; each CDR3 protein has one entry. The table lists some 120,000 distinct CDR3 sequences, 50% to 70% of them singletons.

The sample comprised sorted CD4+, CD8+, or CD8+CD57+ T cells (not recorded which) from PBMCs. The sequence derives from a human donor with aplastic anemia. The rearrangement uses TRBV10-3 and TRBJ1-1; possible D gene TRBD1, 5 bases. CDR3 coding DNA: TGTGCCAGCCAGGGAATAAGGGAGACTGAAGCTTTCTTT. Amino acids: CASQGIRETEAFF.